These T cell receptor beta chains were read from a single sample in a study of blood T cell repertoires in COVID-19. Assay: immunoSEQ multiplex PCR; the TCRdb copy retains only in-frame clones and omits some. This repertoire shows 200,000 to 250,000 clones, about 86% found once; its top ten account for 6.2%. The sequencing input was peripheral blood. These receptors originate from a man aged 60 to 69 who had recovered from COVID-19. The CDR3 runs from the conserved cysteine through the conserved F or W. The order of the fields is CDR3 protein, CDR3 DNA, J gene, D gene, V gene. A D gene is named only where the DNA matches it firmly.

cdr3_aa: CASSLQGSVGYGYTF
cdr3_nt: TGTGCCAGCAGCTTACAGGGGAGTGTTGGGTATGGCTACACCTTC
j_call: TRBJ1-2
d_call: TRBD1
v_call: TRBV5-6

cdr3_aa: CASARGAATGLETQYF
cdr3_nt: TGTGCCAGCGCCCGAGGAGCCGCCACAGGGCTAGAGACCCAGTACTTC
j_call: TRBJ2-5
d_call: NA
v_call: TRBV7-2

cdr3_aa: CASSMREGIQETQYF
cdr3_nt: TGTGCCAGTAGCATGCGGGAGGGAATCCAAGAGACCCAGTACTTC
j_call: TRBJ2-5
d_call: TRBD2
v_call: TRBV19

cdr3_aa: CASSHGQGHNSPLHF
cdr3_nt: TGTGCCAGCAGCCACGGACAGGGCCATAATTCACCCCTCCACTTT
j_call: TRBJ1-6
d_call: TRBD1
v_call: TRBV7-2

cdr3_aa: CAISPQGAVGNYGYTF
cdr3_nt: TGTGCCATCAGCCCACAGGGGGCGGTTGGAAACTATGGCTACACCTTC
j_call: TRBJ1-2
d_call: TRBD1
v_call: TRBV10-3

cdr3_aa: CASVLAFGATDTQYF
cdr3_nt: TGTGCCAGCGTATTGGCATTTGGGGCCACAGATACGCAGTATTTT
j_call: TRBJ2-3
d_call: NA
v_call: TRBV2

cdr3_aa: CASSSLAWAGGLNTEAFF
cdr3_nt: TGTGCCAGCAGCTCCCTTGCGTGGGCAGGGGGATTGAACACTGAAGCTTTCTTT
j_call: TRBJ1-1
d_call: TRBD1
v_call: TRBV11-2

cdr3_aa: CASSLGHGGGEAFF
cdr3_nt: TGTGCCAGCAGCTTAGGACACGGCGGCGGTGAAGCTTTCTTT
j_call: TRBJ1-1
d_call: NA
v_call: TRBV7-3

cdr3_aa: CASSYTGSNSPLHF
cdr3_nt: TGTGCCAGCAGCTACACAGGGTCCAATTCACCCCTCCACTTT
j_call: TRBJ1-6
d_call: NA
v_call: TRBV7-9

cdr3_aa: CASSQDSHTGELFF
cdr3_nt: TGTGCCAGCAGCCAAGACAGTCACACCGGGGAGCTGTTTTTT
j_call: TRBJ2-2
d_call: NA
v_call: TRBV14